The 17 T cell receptor beta chains given below trace back to one sample, sequenced in a study of CD8 T cells in ankylosing spondylitis. Each CDR3 protein is one row after TCRdb ran MiXCR on the 5' RACE reads. The sample carries about 220,000 distinct CDR3 sequences, around 7.9% recorded once. Whole-study results and caveats: A TCR beta motif of eight highly homologous variants appeared characteristic of ankylosing spondylitis blood.

No antigen is known for these receptors. Sequenced sample: blood, either unsorted or a sorted T cell fraction (not recorded which). All receptors derive from a male donor with ankylosing spondylitis.

In its sample, this clonotype was seen many times. In DNA form, the CDR3 reads TGTGCCAGCAGCTCGAGACAGGGAACAACTGAAGCTTTCTTT. It yields the protein CASSSRQGTTEAFF. This chain uses TRBV11-2 with TRBJ1-1; 7 bases match TRBD1. Trimming at V came to 4 bases and at J to 5 bases, leaving 7 bases not matched to a gene. The CDR3 covers 14 residues. CDR1 and CDR2 from the germline V gene are SGHAT and FQNNGV.

The V and J genes are TRBV4-2 and TRBJ2-1, with D perhaps assigned TRBD1 or TRBD2 (5 bases each). This CDR3 has 14 residues. Germline V gene lookup returns CDR1 LGHNA and CDR2 YNFKEQ. Between the trimmed V and J ends, which lost 8 bases and 3 bases, there was a span of 14 bases. CDR3 region: CASEGTGHYNEQFF. The CDR3 DNA reads TGTGCCAGCGAGGGGACGGGCCACTACAATGAGCAGTTCTTC.

The genes are TRBV12-3 or TRBV12-4 and TRBJ2-1, with 10 bases identical to TRBD2. The CDR3 is 15 residues long. V shed 5 bases and J 5 bases; nucleotides not matched to a gene: 6. For the CDR3, the DNA is TGTGCCAGCAGTCCACTAGCGGGGCGGAACAATGAGCAGTTCTTC. This translates into CASSPLAGRNNEQFF.

This clonotype was detected many times. The chain has TRBV9 and TRBJ1-2; TRBD1 aligns across 7 bases. Trimming cost V 1 base and J 2 bases; bases outside gene matches: 2. Germline V gene lookup returns CDR1 SGDLS and CDR2 YYNGEE. The CDR3 extends over 14 amino acids. The CDR3 protein is CASSVTGQNYGYTF. For the CDR3, the DNA is TGTGCCAGCAGCGTAACGGGACAGAACTATGGCTACACCTTC.

This clonotype was observed at least ten times. The chain is built from TRBV5-1 and TRBJ1-1; D might be TRBD1 (5 bases). Deletions cut 6 bases from V and 2 bases from J, with 20 bases between. Germline CDR1 reads SGHRS; CDR2 reads YFSETQ. The CDR3 spans 16 residues. CDR3 loop: CASTSYPSGSNTEAFF. CDR3 coding DNA: TGCGCCAGCACATCCTACCCATCAGGGTCAAACACTGAAGCTTTCTTT.

V gene TRBV7-9 combines with J gene TRBJ2-5, with a possible D match to TRBD1 (6 bases). The CDR3 extends over 14 amino acids. V was cut by 5 bases and J by 1 base, with 11 bases left in between. Germline assignment: CDR1 SEHNR and CDR2 FQNEAQ (reference sequence). The DNA for the CDR3 is TGTGCCAGCAGCGGACGGGACATCCAAGAGACCCAGTACTTC. Its translation: CASSGRDIQETQYF.

This sequence joins TRBV5-5 and TRBJ2-7; D is perhaps TRBD1 or TRBD2 (5 bases each). This CDR3 has 16 residues. Germline-derived CDR1 and CDR2 are SGHKS and YYEKEE (reference sequence). V lost 4 bases to trimming and J lost 2 bases, with 19 bases between them. The CDR3 DNA is TGTGCCAGCAGCCCGGGGCCCGGGACGTATGCCTACGAGCAGTACTTC. Encoded protein: CASSPGPGTYAYEQYF.

The chain carries TRBV6-2 or TRBV6-3 and TRBJ2-7; D gene ambiguous. Germline CDR1 MNHEY, CDR2 SVGEGT. V lost 7 bases to trimming and J lost 6 bases, with 10 bases between them. The CDR3 extends over 11 amino acids. The CDR3 region has the DNA TGTGCCAGCAAAAAGGATACCGAGCAGTACTTC. It codes for CASKKDTEQYF.

Many counts were recorded for this clonotype. V is TRBV28 and J is TRBJ1-2; 7 bases are shared with TRBD1. Germline V gene data show CDR1 as MDHEN and CDR2 as SYDVKM. Losses at the gene ends were 6 bases for V and 8 bases for J; bases not matched to a gene: 12. This CDR3 is 14 amino acids long. CDR3 DNA sequence: TGTGCCAGCAGCCTAAGACAGGGTTCGAAGGGCTACACCTTC. This encodes CASSLRQGSKGYTF.

The chain carries TRBV12-3 or TRBV12-4 and TRBJ1-2; TRBD1 matches 8 bases. J lost 4 bases, V lost 5 bases, and 3 bases had no gene match. The CDR3 is 13 residues long. The CDR3 spells CASSADRAYGYTF. CDR3 nucleotides: TGTGCCAGCAGTGCGGACAGGGCCTATGGCTACACCTTC.

This clonotype showed up just a few times. The rearrangement uses TRBV27 and TRBJ1-2; D may be TRBD1 (6 bases). The CDR3 has 14 amino acids. Germline loops: CDR1 MNHEY, CDR2 SMNVEV (reference sequence). The V end lost 8 bases, the J end lost 4 bases, and 17 bases lay between the germline ends. The CDR3 protein is CASSGSDSGYGYTF. The CDR3, as DNA: TGTGCCAGCTCGGGCTCGGACAGCGGCTATGGCTACACCTTC.

This clonotype was counted at least ten times. The V gene is TRBV7-6, the J gene TRBJ2-7, with TRBD2 matching over 10 bases. CDR1 and CDR2 (germline): SGHVS, FNYEAQ. J lost 0 bases, V lost 0 bases, and 5 bases had no gene match. The CDR3 covers 17 residues. CDR3 nucleotides: TGTGCCAGCAGCTTAGCGGGACTAGCGACCGCCTCCTACGAGCAGTACTTC. Translation gives CASSLAGLATASYEQYF.

This chain uses TRBV6-1 with TRBJ1-4; 7 nucleotides match TRBD1. The V segment lost 6 bases and the J segment 0 bases; nucleotides outside the gene matches: 1. CDR1 MNHNS and CDR2 SASEGT come from the germline V gene. This CDR3 spans 14 amino acids. The chain's CDR3 is CASRGTATNEKLFF. In DNA, the CDR3 is TGTGCCAGCAGGGGGACAGCAACTAATGAAAAACTGTTTTTT.

The J gene is TRBJ2-3, the V gene TRBV4-2; no reliable D call. Germline-derived CDR1 and CDR2 are LGHNA and YNFKEQ. This CDR3 is 16 amino acids long. Trimming pared 0 bases from V and 2 bases from J, leaving 12 bases between. The CDR3 spells CASSQEGLGITDTQYF. The CDR3 DNA reads as TGTGCCAGCAGCCAAGAGGGGTTGGGGATCACAGATACGCAGTATTTT.

This clonotype was seen at least ten times. The chain couples TRBV5-1 to TRBJ2-7; possibly TRBD2 for D (6 bases). The germline CDR1 and CDR2 sequences are SGHRS and YFSETQ. The CDR3 consists of 13 residues. Trimming cost V 4 bases and J 3 bases, with 11 bases left between them. Written as DNA, the CDR3 is TGCGCCAGCAGCGGAGGGACGGACTACGAGCAGTACTTC. Its translation is CASSGGTDYEQYF.

This clonotype has more than one count but fewer than ten. The chain has TRBV5-6 and TRBJ2-7, with 9 positions matching TRBD1. V was pared by 2 bases and J by 7 bases, with 10 bases of the junction left unmatched. Germline loops: CDR1 SGHDT, CDR2 YYEEEE. This CDR3 has 15 amino acids. As DNA, the CDR3 is TGTGCCAGCAGCTTAGGGACAGGGAAGCCTACGGAGCAGTACTTC. Its protein is CASSLGTGKPTEQYF.

This clonotype was recorded many times. V usage is TRBV27 and J usage is TRBJ1-2; D unresolved. Trimming left V 10 bases short and J 1 base short, with 10 bases between. CDR1 MNHEY and CDR2 SMNVEV come from the germline V gene (reference sequence). The CDR3 consists of 12 residues. This CDR3 is CATRSINYGYTF. Here the CDR3 DNA reads TGTGCCACCCGAAGCATTAACTATGGCTACACCTTC.